This TCR beta chain derives from a study of T cell clonality in common variable immunodeficiency. The length of the CDR3 is 11 residues. Germline V gene lookup returns CDR1 DFQATT and CDR2 SNEGSKA (reference sequence). V lost 6 bases to trimming and J lost 5 bases, with 8 bases between them. Assay used: immunoSEQ multiplex PCR; TCRdb lists only in-frame clones, some missing. Found here are about 30,000 clones, no singletons; the ten largest cover 10% to 15%. This clone was found many times. The read terminates 3 residues ahead of where the CDR3 ends, so the germline J gene completes it. The sample taken for sequencing was peripheral blood mononuclear cells. The chain has TRBV20-1 and TRBJ2-1; possibly TRBD2 for D (5 bases). This clonotype was sampled from a person between 18 and 75 years old in good health. Partial CDR3 DNA: TGCAGTGCGTACGGGGACAATGAG. Amino acids: CSAYGDNE. The full CDR3 protein is CSAYGDNEQFF.